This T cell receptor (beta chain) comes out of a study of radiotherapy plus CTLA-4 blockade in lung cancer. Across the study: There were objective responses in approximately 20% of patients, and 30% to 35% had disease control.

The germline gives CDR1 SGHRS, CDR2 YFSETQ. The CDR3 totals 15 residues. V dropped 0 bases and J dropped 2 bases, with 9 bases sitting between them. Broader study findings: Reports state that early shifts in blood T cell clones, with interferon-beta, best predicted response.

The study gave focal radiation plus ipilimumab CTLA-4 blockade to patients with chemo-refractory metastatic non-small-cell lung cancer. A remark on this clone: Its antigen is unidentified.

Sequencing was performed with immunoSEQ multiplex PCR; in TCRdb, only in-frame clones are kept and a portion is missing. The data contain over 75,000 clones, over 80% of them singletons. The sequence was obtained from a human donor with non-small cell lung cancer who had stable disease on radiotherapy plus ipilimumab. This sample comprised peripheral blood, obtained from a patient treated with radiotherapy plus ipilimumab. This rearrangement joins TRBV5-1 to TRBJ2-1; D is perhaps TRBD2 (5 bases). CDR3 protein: CASSLVAGTYNEQFF. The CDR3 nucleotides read TGCGCCAGCAGCTTGGTTGCGGGTACCTACAATGAGCAGTTCTTC.